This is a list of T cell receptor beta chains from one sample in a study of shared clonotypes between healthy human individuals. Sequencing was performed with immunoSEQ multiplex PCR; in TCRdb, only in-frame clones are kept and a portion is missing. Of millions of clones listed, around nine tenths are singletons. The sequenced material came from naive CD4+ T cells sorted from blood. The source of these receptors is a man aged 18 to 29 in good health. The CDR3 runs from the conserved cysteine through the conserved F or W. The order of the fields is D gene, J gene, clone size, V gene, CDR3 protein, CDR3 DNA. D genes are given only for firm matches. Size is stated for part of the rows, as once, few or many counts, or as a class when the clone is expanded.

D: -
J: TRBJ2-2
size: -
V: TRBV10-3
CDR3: CAIEGDRNTGELFF
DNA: TGTGCCATCGAGGGGGACCGGAACACCGGGGAGCTGTTTTTT

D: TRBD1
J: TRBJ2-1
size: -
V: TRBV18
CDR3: CASSPGQGFWSEQFF
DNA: TGTGCCAGCTCACCTGGACAGGGGTTTTGGAGTGAGCAGTTCTTC

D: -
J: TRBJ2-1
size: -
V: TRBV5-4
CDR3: CASAGSLSRGEQFF
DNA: TGTGCCAGCGCCGGCTCCCTCAGTCGTGGTGAGCAGTTCTTC

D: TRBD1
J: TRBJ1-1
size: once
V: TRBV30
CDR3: CAWSVSRTGTGTEAFF
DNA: TGTGCCTGGAGTGTCTCGCGGACAGGGACTGGCACTGAAGCTTTCTTT

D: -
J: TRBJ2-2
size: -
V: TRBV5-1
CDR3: CASSLGQGSNTGELFF
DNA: TGCGCCAGCAGCTTGGGGCAGGGTTCGAACACCGGGGAGCTGTTTTTT

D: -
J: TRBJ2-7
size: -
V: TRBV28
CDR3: CASSTPQEAQYF
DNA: TGTGCCAGCAGTACCCCCCAGGAAGCGCAGTACTTC

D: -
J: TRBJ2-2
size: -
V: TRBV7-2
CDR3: CASSRTNGELFF
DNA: TGTGCCAGCAGCCGGACTAACGGGGAGCTGTTTTTT

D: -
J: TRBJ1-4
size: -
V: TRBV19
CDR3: CASRDGGKNEKLFF
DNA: TGTGCCAGTAGGGATGGGGGGAAAAATGAAAAACTGTTTTTT

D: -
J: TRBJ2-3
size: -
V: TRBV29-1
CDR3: CSVGPPGDTQYF
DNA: TGCAGCGTTGGCCCCCCGGGAGATACGCAGTATTTT

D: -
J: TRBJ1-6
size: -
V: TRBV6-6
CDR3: CASSYDQGNNSPLHF
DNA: TGTGCCAGCAGTTACGATCAGGGGAATAATTCACCCCTCCACTTT

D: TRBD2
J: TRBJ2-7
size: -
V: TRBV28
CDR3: CASSLSGGLYEQYF
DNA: TGTGCCAGCAGTTTAAGCGGGGGGCTATACGAGCAGTACTTC

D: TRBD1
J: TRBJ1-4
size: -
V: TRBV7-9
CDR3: CASSPGGQGTNEKLFF
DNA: TGTGCCAGCAGCCCGGGGGGACAGGGTACTAATGAAAAACTGTTTTTT

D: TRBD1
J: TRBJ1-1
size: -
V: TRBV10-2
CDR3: CASGDRGQGTEAFF
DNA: TGCGCCAGCGGAGACAGGGGGCAGGGCACTGAAGCTTTCTTT

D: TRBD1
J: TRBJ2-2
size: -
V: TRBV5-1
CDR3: CASSRTGDGAGELFF
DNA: TGCGCCAGCAGCAGGACAGGGGATGGAGCCGGGGAGCTGTTTTTT

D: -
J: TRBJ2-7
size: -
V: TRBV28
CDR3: CASSWGGGGEQYF
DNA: TGTGCCAGCAGTTGGGGCGGTGGAGGAGAGCAGTACTTC

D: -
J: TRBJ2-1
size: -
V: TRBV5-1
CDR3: CASSPGGLYNEQFF
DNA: TGCGCCAGCAGTCCCGGTGGTCTGTACAATGAGCAGTTCTTC

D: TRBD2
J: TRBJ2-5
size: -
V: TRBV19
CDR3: CASSSGGLETQYF
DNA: TGTGCCAGTTCTAGCGGGGGGTTAGAGACCCAGTACTTC